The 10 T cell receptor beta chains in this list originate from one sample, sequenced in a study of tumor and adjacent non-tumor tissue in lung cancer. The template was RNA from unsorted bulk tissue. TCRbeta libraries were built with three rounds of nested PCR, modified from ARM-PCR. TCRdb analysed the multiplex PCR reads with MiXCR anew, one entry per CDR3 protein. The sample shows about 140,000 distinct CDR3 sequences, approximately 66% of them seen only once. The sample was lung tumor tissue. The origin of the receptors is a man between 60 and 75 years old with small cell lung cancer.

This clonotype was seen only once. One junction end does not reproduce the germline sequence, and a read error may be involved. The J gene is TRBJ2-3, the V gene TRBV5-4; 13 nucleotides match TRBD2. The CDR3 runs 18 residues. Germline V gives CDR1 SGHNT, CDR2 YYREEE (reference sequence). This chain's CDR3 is CATSLRTSGSGSTDTQYF. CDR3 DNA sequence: TGTGCCACCAGCTTGCGGACTAGCGGGAGTGGTAGCACAGATACGCAGTATTTT.

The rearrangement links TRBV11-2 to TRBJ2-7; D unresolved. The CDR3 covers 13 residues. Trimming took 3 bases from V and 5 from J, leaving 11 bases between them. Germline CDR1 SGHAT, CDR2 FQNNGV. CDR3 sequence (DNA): TGTGCCAGCAGCTTGACGTATTATCACGAGCAGTACGTC. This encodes CASSLTYYHEQYV.

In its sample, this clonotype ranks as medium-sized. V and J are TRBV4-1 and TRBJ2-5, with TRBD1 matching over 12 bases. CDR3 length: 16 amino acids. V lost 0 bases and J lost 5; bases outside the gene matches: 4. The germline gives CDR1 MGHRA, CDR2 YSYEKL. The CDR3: CASSQDGTGGGETQYF. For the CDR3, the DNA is TGCGCCAGCAGCCAAGATGGGACAGGGGGCGGCGAGACCCAGTACTTC.

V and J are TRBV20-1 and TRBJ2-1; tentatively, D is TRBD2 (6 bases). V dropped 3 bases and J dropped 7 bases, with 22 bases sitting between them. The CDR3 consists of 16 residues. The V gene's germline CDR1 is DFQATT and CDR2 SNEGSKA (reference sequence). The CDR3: CSAREQTSWGTNEQFF. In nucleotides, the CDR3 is TGCAGTGCTAGGGAACAAACTAGCTGGGGAACAAATGAGCAGTTCTTC.

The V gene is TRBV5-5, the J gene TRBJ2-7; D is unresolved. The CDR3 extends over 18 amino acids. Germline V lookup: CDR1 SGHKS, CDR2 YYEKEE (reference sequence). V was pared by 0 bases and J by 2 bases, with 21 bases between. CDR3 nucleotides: TGTGCCAGCAGCTTGGCCGGCGGTGGTGGCGAGAGTCCCTACGAGCAGTACTTC. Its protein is CASSLAGGGGESPYEQYF.

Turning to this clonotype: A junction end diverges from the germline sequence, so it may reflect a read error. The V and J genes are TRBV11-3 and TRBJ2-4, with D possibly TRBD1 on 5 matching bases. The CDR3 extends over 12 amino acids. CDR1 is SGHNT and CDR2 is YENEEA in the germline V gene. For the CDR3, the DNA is TGTGCCAGCAGCTTAGATGGACACGTCCAGTATTTC. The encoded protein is CASSLDGHVQYF.

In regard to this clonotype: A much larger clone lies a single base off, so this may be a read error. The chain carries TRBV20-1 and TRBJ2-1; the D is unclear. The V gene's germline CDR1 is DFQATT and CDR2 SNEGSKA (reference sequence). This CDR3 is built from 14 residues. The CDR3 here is CNARPGFSYNEQFF. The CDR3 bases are TGCAATGCTAGACCCGGATTCTCCTACAATGAGCAGTTCTTC.

The CDR3 nucleotides are TGTGCCAGCAGCTTAGGCCTAAGTGGCGGGAGCTACGAGCAGTACTTC. This gives the protein CASSLGLSGGSYEQYF. The V call is TRBV7-9, the J call TRBJ2-7; 7 bases map to TRBD2. In germline, CDR1 is SEHNR, CDR2 FQNEAQ (reference sequence). The CDR3 runs to 16 residues. The V gene end was trimmed by 1 base and the J gene end by 3 bases; junction bases not matched to a gene: 9.

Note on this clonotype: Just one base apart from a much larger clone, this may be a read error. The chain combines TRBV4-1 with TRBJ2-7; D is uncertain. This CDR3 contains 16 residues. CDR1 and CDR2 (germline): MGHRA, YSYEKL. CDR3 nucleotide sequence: TGCGCCAGCAGCCCCAAGAGTATGGTCGGTTCGAACGAGCGGTACTTC. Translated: CASSPKSMVGSNERYF.

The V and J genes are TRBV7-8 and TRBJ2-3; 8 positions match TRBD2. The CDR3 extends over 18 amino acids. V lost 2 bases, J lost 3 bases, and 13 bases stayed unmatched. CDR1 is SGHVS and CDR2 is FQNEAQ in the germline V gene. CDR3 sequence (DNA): TGTGCCAGCAGCTTACGGACTAGCAGGAGGGCCGGGACAGATACGCAGTATTTT. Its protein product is CASSLRTSRRAGTDTQYF.